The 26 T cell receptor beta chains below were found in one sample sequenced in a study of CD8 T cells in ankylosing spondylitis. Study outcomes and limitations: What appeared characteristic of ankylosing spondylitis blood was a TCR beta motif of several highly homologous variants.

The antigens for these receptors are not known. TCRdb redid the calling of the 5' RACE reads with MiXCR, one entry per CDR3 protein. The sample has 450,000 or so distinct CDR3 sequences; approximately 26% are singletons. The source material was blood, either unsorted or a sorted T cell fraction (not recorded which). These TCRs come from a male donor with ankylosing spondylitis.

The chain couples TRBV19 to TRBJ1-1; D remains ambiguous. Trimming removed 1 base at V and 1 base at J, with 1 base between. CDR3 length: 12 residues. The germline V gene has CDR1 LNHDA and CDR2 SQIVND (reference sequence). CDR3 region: CASSIGNTEAFF. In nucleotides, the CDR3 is TGTGCCAGTAGTATAGGGAACACTGAAGCTTTCTTT.

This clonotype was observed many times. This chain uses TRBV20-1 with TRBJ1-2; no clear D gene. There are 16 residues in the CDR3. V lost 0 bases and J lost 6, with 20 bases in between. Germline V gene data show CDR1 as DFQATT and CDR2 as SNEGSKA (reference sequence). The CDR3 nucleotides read TGCAGTGCTAGAGATCGGGGAGGGCTCGAAACTAATGGCTACACCTTC. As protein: CSARDRGGLETNGYTF.

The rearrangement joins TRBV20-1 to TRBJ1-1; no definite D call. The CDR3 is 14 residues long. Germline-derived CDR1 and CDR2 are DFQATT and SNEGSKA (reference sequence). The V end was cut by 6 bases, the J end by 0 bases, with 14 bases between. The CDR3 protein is CSADEGSLNTEAFF. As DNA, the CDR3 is TGCAGTGCCGACGAGGGTAGCTTGAACACTGAAGCTTTCTTT.

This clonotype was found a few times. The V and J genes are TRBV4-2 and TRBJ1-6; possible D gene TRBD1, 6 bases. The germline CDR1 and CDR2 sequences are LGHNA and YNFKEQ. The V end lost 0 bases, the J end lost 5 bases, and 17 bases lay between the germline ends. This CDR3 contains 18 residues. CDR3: CASSQESTGAYDNSPLHF. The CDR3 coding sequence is TGTGCCAGCAGCCAAGAATCAACGGGGGCCTACGATAATTCACCCCTCCACTTT.

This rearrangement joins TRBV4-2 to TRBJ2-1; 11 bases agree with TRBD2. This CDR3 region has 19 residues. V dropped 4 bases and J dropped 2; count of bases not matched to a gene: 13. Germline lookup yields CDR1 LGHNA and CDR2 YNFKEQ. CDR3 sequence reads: CASSRKPQPGLAAYNEQFF. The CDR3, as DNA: TGTGCCAGCAGCCGCAAACCTCAACCGGGACTAGCGGCCTACAATGAGCAGTTCTTC.

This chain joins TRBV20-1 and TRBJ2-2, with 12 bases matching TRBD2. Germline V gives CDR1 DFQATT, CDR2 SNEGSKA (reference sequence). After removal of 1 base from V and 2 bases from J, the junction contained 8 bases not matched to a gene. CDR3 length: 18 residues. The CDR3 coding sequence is TGCAGTGCTAGAGTTGGACTAGCGGGGTCCGGAAACACCGGGGAGCTGTTTTTT. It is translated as CSARVGLAGSGNTGELFF.

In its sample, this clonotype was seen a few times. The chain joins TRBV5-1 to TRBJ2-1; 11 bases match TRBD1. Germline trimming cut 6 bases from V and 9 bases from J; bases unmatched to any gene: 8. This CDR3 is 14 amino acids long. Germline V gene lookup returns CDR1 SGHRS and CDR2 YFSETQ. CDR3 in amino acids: CASTGTGGFSEQFF. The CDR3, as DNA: TGCGCCAGCACCGGGACAGGGGGATTTAGTGAGCAGTTCTTC.

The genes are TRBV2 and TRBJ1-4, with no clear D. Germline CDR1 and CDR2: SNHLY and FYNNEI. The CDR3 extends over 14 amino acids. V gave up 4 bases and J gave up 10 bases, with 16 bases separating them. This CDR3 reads CASSAGSPVGKLFF. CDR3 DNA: TGTGCCAGCAGTGCGGGCAGCCCCGTAGGAAAACTGTTTTTT.

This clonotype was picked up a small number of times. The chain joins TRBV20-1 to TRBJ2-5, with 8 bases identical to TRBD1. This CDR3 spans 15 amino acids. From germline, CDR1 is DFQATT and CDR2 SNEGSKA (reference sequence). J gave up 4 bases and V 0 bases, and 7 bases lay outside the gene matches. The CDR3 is CSARDIGQGRETQYF. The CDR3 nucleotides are TGCAGTGCTAGAGATATTGGACAGGGACGAGAGACCCAGTACTTC.

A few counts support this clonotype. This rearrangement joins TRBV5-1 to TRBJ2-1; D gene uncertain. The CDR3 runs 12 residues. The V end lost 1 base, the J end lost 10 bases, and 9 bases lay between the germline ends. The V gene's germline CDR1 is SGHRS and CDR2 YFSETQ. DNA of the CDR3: TGCGCCAGCAGCTTGCAGCCCGGAGAGCAGTTCTTC. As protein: CASSLQPGEQFF.

The CDR3 sequence is CASRVRDGPYEQYF. DNA for the CDR3: TGTGCCAGCAGAGTCCGGGACGGGCCCTACGAGCAGTACTTC. This chain links TRBV12-3 or TRBV12-4 with TRBJ2-7; D may match TRBD1 or TRBD2 (5 bases each). V dropped 6 bases and J dropped 2 bases, with 14 bases sitting between them. The CDR3 runs to 14 residues.

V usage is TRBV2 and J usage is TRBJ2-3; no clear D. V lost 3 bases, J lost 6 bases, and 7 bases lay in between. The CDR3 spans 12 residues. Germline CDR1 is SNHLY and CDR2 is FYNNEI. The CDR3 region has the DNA TGTGCCAGCAGTGAGGTTAAGGATACGCAGTATTTT. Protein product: CASSEVKDTQYF.

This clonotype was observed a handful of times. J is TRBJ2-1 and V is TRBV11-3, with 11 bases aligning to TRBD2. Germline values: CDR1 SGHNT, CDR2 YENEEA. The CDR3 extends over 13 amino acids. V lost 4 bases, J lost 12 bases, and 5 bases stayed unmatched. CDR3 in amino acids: CASSSLAGGAQFF. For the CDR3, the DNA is TGTGCCAGCAGCTCCTTAGCGGGAGGGGCGCAGTTCTTC.

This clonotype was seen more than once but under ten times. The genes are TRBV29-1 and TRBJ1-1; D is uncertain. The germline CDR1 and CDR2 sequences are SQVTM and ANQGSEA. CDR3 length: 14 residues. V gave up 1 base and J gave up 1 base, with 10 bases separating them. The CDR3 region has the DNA TGCAGCGTTGAAGGGGCTTTTGGGAACACTGAAGCTTTCTTT. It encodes CSVEGAFGNTEAFF.

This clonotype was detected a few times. CDR3 bases: TGTGCCAGCAGTCAATACGGGGCGGCTAGCCAAGAGACCCAGTACTTC. This sequence encodes CASSQYGAASQETQYF. The genes are TRBV28 and TRBJ2-5; tentatively, D is TRBD1 or TRBD2 (5 bases each). V lost 5 bases, J lost 1 base, and 17 bases lay in between. Germline lookup yields CDR1 MDHEN and CDR2 SYDVKM. The CDR3 has 16 residues.

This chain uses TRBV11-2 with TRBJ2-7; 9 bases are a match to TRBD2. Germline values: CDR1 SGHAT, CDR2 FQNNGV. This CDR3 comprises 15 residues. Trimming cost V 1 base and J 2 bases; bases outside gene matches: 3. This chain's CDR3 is CASSLVIAGAYEQYF. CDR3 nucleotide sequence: TGTGCCAGCAGCTTAGTTATAGCGGGAGCCTACGAGCAGTACTTC.

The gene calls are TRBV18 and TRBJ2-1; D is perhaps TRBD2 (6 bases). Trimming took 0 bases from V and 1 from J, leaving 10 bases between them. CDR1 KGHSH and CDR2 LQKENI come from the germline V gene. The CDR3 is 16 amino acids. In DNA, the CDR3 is TGTGCCAGCTCACCACCTCTAGGACTATCCTACAATGAGCAGTTCTTC. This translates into CASSPPLGLSYNEQFF. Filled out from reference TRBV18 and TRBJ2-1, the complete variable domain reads NAGVMQNPRHLVRRRGQEARLRCSPMKGHSHVYWYRQLPEEGLKFMVYLQKENIIDESGMPKERFSAEFPKEGPSILRIQQVVRGDSAAYFCASSPPLGLSYNEQFFGPGTRLTVL.

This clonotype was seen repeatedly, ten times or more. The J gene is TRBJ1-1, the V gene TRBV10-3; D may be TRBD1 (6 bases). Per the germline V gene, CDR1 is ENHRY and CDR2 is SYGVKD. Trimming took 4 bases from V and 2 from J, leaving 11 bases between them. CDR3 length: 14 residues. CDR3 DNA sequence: TGTGCCATCAGTGGTAGGACAGCCAACACTGAAGCTTTCTTT. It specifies CAISGRTANTEAFF.

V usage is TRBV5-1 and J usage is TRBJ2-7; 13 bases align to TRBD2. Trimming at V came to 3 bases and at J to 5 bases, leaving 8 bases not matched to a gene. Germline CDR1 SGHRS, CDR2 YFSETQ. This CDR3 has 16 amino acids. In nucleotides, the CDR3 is TGCGCCAGCAGCTCCGCAGGACTAGCGGGGGCCAACGAGCAGTACTTC. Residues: CASSSAGLAGANEQYF. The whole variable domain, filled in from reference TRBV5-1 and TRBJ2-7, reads KAGVTQTPRYLIKTRGQQVTLSCSPISGHRSVSWYQQTPGQGLQFLFEYFSETQRNKGNFPGRFSGRQFSNSRSEMNVSTLELGDSALYLCASSSAGLAGANEQYFGPGTRLTVT.

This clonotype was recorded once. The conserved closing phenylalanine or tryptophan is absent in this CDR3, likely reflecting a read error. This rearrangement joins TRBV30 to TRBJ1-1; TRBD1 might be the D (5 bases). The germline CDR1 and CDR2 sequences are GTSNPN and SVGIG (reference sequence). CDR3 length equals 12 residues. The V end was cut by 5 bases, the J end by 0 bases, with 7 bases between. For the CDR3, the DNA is TGTGCCTGGCGACAGTTGAACACTGAAGCTTTCCTT. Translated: CAWRQLNTEAFL.

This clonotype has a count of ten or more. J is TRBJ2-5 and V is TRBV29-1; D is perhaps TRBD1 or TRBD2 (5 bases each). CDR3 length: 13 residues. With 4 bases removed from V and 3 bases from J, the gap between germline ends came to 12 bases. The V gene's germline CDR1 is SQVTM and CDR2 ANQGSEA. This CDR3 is CSVVVGTEETQYF. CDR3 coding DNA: TGCAGCGTTGTTGTGGGGACGGAAGAGACCCAGTACTTC.

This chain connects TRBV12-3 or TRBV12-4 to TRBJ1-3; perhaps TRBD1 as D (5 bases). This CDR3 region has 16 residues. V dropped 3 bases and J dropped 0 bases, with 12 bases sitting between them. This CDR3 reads CASSFRGLYSGNTIYF. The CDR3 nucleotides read TGTGCCAGCAGTTTTAGGGGTCTCTACTCTGGAAACACCATATATTTT.

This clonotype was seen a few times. The CDR3 nucleotides read TGTGCCAGCAGTTCCAATCCCCTCCGAAGGATCGGTCGAGATACGCAGTATTTT. This gives the protein CASSSNPLRRIGRDTQYF. The rearrangement uses TRBV12-3 or TRBV12-4 and TRBJ2-3; no firm D call. Trimming took off 4 bases at V and 5 bases at J, with 25 bases between the two ends. The CDR3 totals 18 residues.

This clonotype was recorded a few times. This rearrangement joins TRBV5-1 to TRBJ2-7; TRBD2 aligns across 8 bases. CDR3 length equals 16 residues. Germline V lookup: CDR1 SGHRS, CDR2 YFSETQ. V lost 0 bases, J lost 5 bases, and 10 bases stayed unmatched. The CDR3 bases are TGCGCCAGCAGCTTGGCGCGGAGCGGGAGACTCCACGAGCAGTACTTC. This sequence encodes CASSLARSGRLHEQYF.

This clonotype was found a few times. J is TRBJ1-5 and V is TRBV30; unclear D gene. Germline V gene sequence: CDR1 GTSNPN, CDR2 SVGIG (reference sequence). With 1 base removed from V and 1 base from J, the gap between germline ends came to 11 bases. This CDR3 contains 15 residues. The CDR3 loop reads CAWSEGGRSNQPQHF. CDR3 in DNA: TGTGCCTGGAGTGAAGGCGGCAGGAGCAATCAGCCCCAGCATTTT.

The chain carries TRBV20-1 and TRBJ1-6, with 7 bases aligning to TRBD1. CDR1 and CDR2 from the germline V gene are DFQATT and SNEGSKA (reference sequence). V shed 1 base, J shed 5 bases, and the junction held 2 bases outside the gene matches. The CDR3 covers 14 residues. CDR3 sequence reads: CSARAGTDNSPLHF. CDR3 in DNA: TGCAGTGCTAGAGCCGGGACAGATAATTCACCCCTCCACTTT.